The rows below give T cell receptor beta chains drawn from one sample of a study of OX40 agonist ivuxolimab in advanced cancers. Generated by immunoSEQ multiplex PCR, the TCRdb table keeps only in-frame clones and is missing some. This repertoire shows 35,000 to 40,000 clones, roughly 87% found once; its top ten account for roughly 40%. Sequences were derived from CD4+ or CD8+ T cells sorted from blood, sampled in a trial of the OX40 agonist ivuxolimab. Every receptor here comes from an adult with an advanced solid tumor such as melanoma, head and neck, liver or kidney cancer. The CDR3 runs from the conserved cysteine through the conserved F or W. Fields, in order: V gene, clone size, D gene, J gene, CDR3 DNA, CDR3 protein. A D gene is named only where the DNA matches it firmly. Expanded clones are given a class, and other clones once, few, many or no size at all.

>TRBV7-6|NA|TRBD1|TRBJ1-5
TGTGCCAGCAGCTTATACAGGGGAAGCAATCAGCCCCAGCATTTT
CASSLYRGSNQPQHF
>TRBV7-6|NA|NA|TRBJ2-3
TGTGCCAGCAGCCAGGCCCCGGCAGCGGATACGCAGTATTTT
CASSQAPAADTQYF
>TRBV27|medium-sized|TRBD1|TRBJ2-7
TGTGCCAGCAGTTTAACCCTCGGGACAGGGGGACTCGAGCAGTACTTC
CASSLTLGTGGLEQYF
>TRBV9|medium-sized|TRBD1|TRBJ2-3
TGTGCCAGCAGCCTCTCGACAGGGATTGTCACAGATACGCAGTATTTT
CASSLSTGIVTDTQYF
>TRBV6-5|NA|TRBD1|TRBJ2-1
TGTGCCCACTCGAATCAGGGGGTAGGCAATGAGCAGTTCTTC
CAHSNQGVGNEQFF
>TRBV10-3|NA|NA|TRBJ2-1
TGTGCCATCAGGACCAACAATGAGCAGTTCTTC
CAIRTNNEQFF
>TRBV6-1|once|NA|TRBJ2-2
TGTGCCTCCTCCGGGGAGCTGTTTTTT
CASSGELFF
>TRBV7-9|NA|NA|TRBJ1-4
TGTGCCAGCAGTAGGTGGGGGGAAGGAGCAACTAATGAAAAACTGTTTTTT
CASSRWGEGATNEKLFF
>TRBV4-1|NA|NA|TRBJ2-2
TGCGCCAGCAGCCAAGAGCAATCCCTGGCCGGGGAGCTGTTTTTT
CASSQEQSLAGELFF
>TRBV19|NA|TRBD2|TRBJ2-7
TGTGCCAGTACCAAAGGACTAGCGGGCACCCTCTCCTACGAGCAGTACTTC
CASTKGLAGTLSYEQYF
>TRBV7-6|NA|NA|TRBJ2-3
TGTGCCAGCAGCTTGAGCGGAGCCAGATTGGATACGCAGTATTTT
CASSLSGARLDTQYF
>TRBV7-2|NA|NA|TRBJ2-7
TGTGCCAGCAGCATGGGGGTTGCCTACGAGCAGTACTTC
CASSMGVAYEQYF
>TRBV29-1|NA|NA|TRBJ2-7
TGCAGCGCCGAATGGTTCCACCATGGCCACTACGAGCAGTACTTC
CSAEWFHHGHYEQYF
>TRBV9|NA|TRBD2|TRBJ2-1
TGTGCCAGCAAACCGGGACTAGAGTACAATGAGCAGTTCTTC
CASKPGLEYNEQFF
>TRBV6-5|NA|NA|TRBJ2-3
TGTGCCAGCAGTTACGGCGCTAGGACTAGCACAGATACGCAGTATTTT
CASSYGARTSTDTQYF
>TRBV9|NA|TRBD1|TRBJ1-2
TGTGCCAGCAGCGCCACAGGGGGCTATGGCTACACCTTC
CASSATGGYGYTF
>TRBV28|once|TRBD2|TRBJ2-5
TGTGCCAGCAGTCTACTCCATGGACTAGCGGGGGGGCAAGAGACCCAGTACTTC
CASSLLHGLAGGQETQYF
>TRBV11-2|NA|NA|TRBJ1-1
TGTGCCAGCAGCTTAGCGGACGGGGGGCGCGGAGATACTGAAGCTTTCTTT
CASSLADGGRGDTEAFF
>TRBV29-1|NA|NA|TRBJ2-7
TGCAGCGTTCTACCCGCAAGGGCCTACGAGCAGTACTTC
CSVLPARAYEQYF
>TRBV4-2|few|NA|TRBJ1-1
TGTGCCAGCAGCCTTCAGCAATGGACTGAAGCTTTCTTT
CASSLQQWTEAFF
>TRBV9|NA|NA|TRBJ1-2
TGTGCCAGCAGCCTGGGACATGGGGACTATGGCTACACCTTC
CASSLGHGDYGYTF
>TRBV28|NA|TRBD1|TRBJ2-3
TGTGCCAGCAGTTCCCCAACAGGGGATAGCACAGATACGCAGTATTTT
CASSSPTGDSTDTQYF